The following is a T cell receptor (beta chain) sequence with its context. Enrollees, about 18 to 89 years old, lived in approximately 25 US areas. Self-reported history from a screening survey and questionnaire set each donor's cohort. Participants in the exposed group had met a COVID-19 case in the 2 weeks before joining the study. The sample belongs to a study of blood T cell repertoires in COVID-19. Study-wide context: PBMCs, B-cell-depleted T cells, or T cells were the source of the cDNA or gDNA that made up the material.

Trimming removed 8 bases at V and 0 bases at J, with 11 bases between. Germline V gene lookup returns CDR1 LNHDA and CDR2 SQIVND (reference sequence). The CDR3 is 14 amino acids. TCRdb keeps only in-frame clones here, not all; method: immunoSEQ multiplex PCR. This table holds 200,000 to 250,000 clones, around 90% found once. The V gene is TRBV19, the J gene TRBJ1-3; D is possibly TRBD1 (6 bases). The receptor was derived from a woman in her twenties or thirties who had been exposed to COVID-19. Sequencing was performed on PBMCs or T cells enriched from blood (not recorded which). CDR3 DNA sequence: TGTGCCAGTGGGGGCTCCCTCTCTGGAAACACCATATATTTT. Translation gives CASGGSLSGNTIYF. Together with reference TRBV19 and TRBJ1-3, the CDR3 gives the full variable domain: DGGITQSPKYLFRKEGQNVTLSCEQNLNHDAMYWYRQDPGQGLRLIYYSQIVNDFQKGDIAEGYSVSREKKESFPLTVTSAQKNPTAFYLCASGGSLSGNTIYFGEGSWLTVV.